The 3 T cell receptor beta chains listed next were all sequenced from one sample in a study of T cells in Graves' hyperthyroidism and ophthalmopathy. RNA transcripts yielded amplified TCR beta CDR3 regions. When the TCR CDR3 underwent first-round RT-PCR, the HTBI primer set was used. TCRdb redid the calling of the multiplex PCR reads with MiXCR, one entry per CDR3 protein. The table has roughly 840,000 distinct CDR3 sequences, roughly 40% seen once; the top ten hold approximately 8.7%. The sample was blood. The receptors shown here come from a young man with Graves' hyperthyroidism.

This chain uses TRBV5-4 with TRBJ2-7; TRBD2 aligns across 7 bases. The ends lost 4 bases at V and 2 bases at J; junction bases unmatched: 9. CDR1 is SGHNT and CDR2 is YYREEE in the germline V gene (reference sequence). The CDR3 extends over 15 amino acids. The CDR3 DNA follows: TGTGCCAGCAGCCCGACCAAGCGGGAACCCTACGAGCAGTACTTC. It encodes CASSPTKREPYEQYF.

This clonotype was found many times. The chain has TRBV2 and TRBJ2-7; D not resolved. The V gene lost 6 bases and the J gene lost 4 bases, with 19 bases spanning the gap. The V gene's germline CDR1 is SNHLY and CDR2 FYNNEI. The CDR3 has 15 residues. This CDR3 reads CASSEVRSGAYEQYF. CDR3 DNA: TGTGCCAGCAGCGAGGTGCGCTCAGGAGCATACGAGCAGTACTTC.

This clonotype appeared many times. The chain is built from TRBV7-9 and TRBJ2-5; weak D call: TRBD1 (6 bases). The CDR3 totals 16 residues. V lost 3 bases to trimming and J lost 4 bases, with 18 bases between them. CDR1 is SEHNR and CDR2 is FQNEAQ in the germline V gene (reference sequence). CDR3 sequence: CASSFGPRDNLETQYF. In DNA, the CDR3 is TGTGCCAGCAGCTTTGGGCCCAGGGACAACTTAGAGACCCAGTACTTC.